These 8 T cell receptor beta chains were all obtained from the same sample, sequenced in a study of blood T cell repertoires in COVID-19. Profiling relied on immunoSEQ multiplex PCR, and the TCRdb table lists in-frame clones only, not all of them. Seen here are around 300,000 clones, 75% to 90% observed once, and the top ten hold around 3.5%. Sequences were obtained from peripheral blood. Source of these receptors: a woman between 40 and 55 years old with acute or convalescent COVID-19.

The chain has TRBV2 and TRBJ2-3, with D possibly matching TRBD1 (7 bases). CDR1 is SNHLY, CDR2 FYNNEI, per germline. V was clipped by 6 bases and J by 2 bases, with 12 bases between them. The CDR3 consists of 14 residues. For the CDR3, the DNA is TGTGCCAGCAGGGAGGGGACAGCCACAGATACGCAGTATTTT. Its protein is CASREGTATDTQYF.

This chain uses TRBV29-1 with TRBJ1-3, with 9 bases matching TRBD1. CDR1 and CDR2 (germline): SQVTM, ANQGSEA. The CDR3 extends over 15 amino acids. Trimming took 4 bases from V and 4 from J; bases not matched to a gene: 8. The CDR3, as DNA: TGCAGCGTTGTACGGACAGGGGCCCTAGGAAACACCATATATTTT. Amino acids: CSVVRTGALGNTIYF.

This clone was seen a handful of times. The V and J genes are TRBV9 and TRBJ1-2; TRBD1 agrees at 9 bases. Germline V CDR1 and CDR2: SGDLS, YYNGEE. V dropped 3 bases and J dropped 1; count of bases not matched to a gene: 10. This CDR3 is built from 17 residues. As DNA, the CDR3 is TGTGCCAGCAGCGCCGGTAGAGGGACAGGGCTTAACTATGGCTACACCTTC. It specifies CASSAGRGTGLNYGYTF.

This chain connects TRBV6-5 to TRBJ1-3; D remains unclear. CDR3 size: 13 residues. Trimming took 9 bases from V and 1 from J, leaving 10 bases between them. Germline-derived CDR1 and CDR2 are MNHEY and SVGAGI. CDR3 sequence (DNA): TGTGCCAGTTCAGAACCTTCTGGAAACACCATATATTTT. As protein: CASSEPSGNTIYF.

The genes are TRBV30 and TRBJ1-3, with 7 bases lining up with TRBD1. Germline CDR1 and CDR2: GTSNPN and SVGIG (reference sequence). Trimming at V came to 4 bases and at J to 4 bases, leaving 4 bases not matched to a gene. The CDR3 is 13 residues long. CDR3 bases: TGTGCCTGGACAGGGGGATGGGGAAACACCATATATTTT. Translating gives CAWTGGWGNTIYF.

V usage is TRBV6-1 and J usage is TRBJ1-5; weak D call: TRBD1 (6 bases). The CDR3 covers 14 residues. V lost 2 bases and J lost 6, with 11 bases in between. From germline, CDR1 is MNHNS and CDR2 SASEGT. The CDR3 here is CASSERGKGQPQHF. DNA of the CDR3: TGTGCCAGCAGTGAAAGGGGGAAGGGTCAGCCCCAGCATTTT.

The genes are TRBV10-2 and TRBJ2-1; TRBD1 matches 7 bases. With 7 bases clipped from V and 4 bases from J, the junction kept 7 bases outside the gene matches. This CDR3 contains 14 residues. Per germline, CDR1 WSHSY and CDR2 SAAADI. The CDR3 spells CASTTGDPYNEQFF. DNA for the CDR3: TGCGCCAGCACTACAGGGGACCCGTACAATGAGCAGTTCTTC.

The V and J genes are TRBV10-3 and TRBJ2-1, with TRBD2 identical over 7 bases. The CDR3 totals 17 residues. CDR1 and CDR2 (germline): ENHRY, SYGVKD. The V and J ends lost 3 bases and 0 bases, in that order; junction bases with no gene match: 8. CDR3: CAISEGSGESSYNEQFF. The CDR3 nucleotides read TGTGCCATCAGTGAAGGAAGCGGGGAGAGCTCCTACAATGAGCAGTTCTTC.